Listed here are 25 T cell receptor beta chains from one sample, sequenced in a study of T cell repertoires in cytomegalovirus infection. Antigens for these TCRs are unknown. Each CDR3 protein is one row after TCRdb ran MiXCR on the reads. The profile covers approximately 83,000 distinct CDR3 sequences, with roughly a quarter appearing a single time and roughly 50% taken by the ten largest. Specimen: CD8+ T cells from cultured PBMCs, collected from culture after CMV antigen stimulation. These receptors were obtained from a human donor in good health (CMV status not recorded). Some clones in this sample may be carry-over from other donors' samples.

The V and J genes are TRBV27 and TRBJ2-7; TRBD2 agrees at 13 bases. V was pared by 1 base and J by 9 bases, with 3 bases of the junction left unmatched. The CDR3 is 14 residues long. Germline V gene data show CDR1 as MNHEY and CDR2 as SMNVEV (reference sequence). CDR3 coding DNA: TGTGCCAGCAGTTTATGGACTAGCGGGAGAAGGCAGTACTTC. Translation gives CASSLWTSGRRQYF.

This clonotype was counted between two and nine times. The chain joins TRBV9 to TRBJ2-3; 11 positions agree with TRBD2. CDR1 is SGDLS, CDR2 YYNGEE, per germline. The CDR3 sequence is 18 residues long. V trimming: 0 bases; J trimming: 3 bases; junction bases outside the gene matches: 9. CDR3 nucleotides: TGTGCCAGCAGCGTAGACGGGACTAGCGGATCTCGGACAGATACGCAGTATTTT. This codes for CASSVDGTSGSRTDTQYF.

In its sample, this clonotype was seen a few times. V usage is TRBV27 and J usage is TRBJ2-3; D is possibly TRBD1 (6 bases). V lost 5 bases and J 5 bases, leaving 14 bases between the germline ends. Germline CDR1 is MNHEY and CDR2 is SMNVEV (reference sequence). The CDR3 has 14 residues. CDR3 in amino acids: CASSLRDIRDTQYF. The CDR3, as DNA: TGTGCCAGCAGTCTAAGGGACATAAGAGATACGCAGTATTTT.

This clonotype was observed many times. This chain joins TRBV7-2 and TRBJ2-7; weak D call: TRBD1 (5 bases). The germline V gene has CDR1 SGHTA and CDR2 FQGNSA. V was shortened by 1 base and J by 5 bases, with 12 bases between the two germline ends. CDR3 size: 14 residues. The CDR3 DNA reads as TGTGCCAGCAGCTTAGGCAGGGTGGTCGACGAGCAGTACTTC. Protein: CASSLGRVVDEQYF.

This clonotype occurred many times. The chain links TRBV7-8 to TRBJ2-5; D may be TRBD2 (5 bases). The V end was cut by 5 bases, the J end by 5 bases, with 18 bases between. The CDR3 totals 15 residues. Germline values: CDR1 SGHVS, CDR2 FQNEAQ. DNA for the CDR3: TGTGCCAGCAGCCCAAAGGGTGGTAGCGTGGAGACCCAGTACTTC. It encodes CASSPKGGSVETQYF.

The chain employs TRBV27 and TRBJ1-2; 7 nucleotides match TRBD1. The CDR3 loop spans 12 amino acids. With 5 bases clipped from V and 7 bases from J, the junction kept 4 bases outside the gene matches. CDR1 and CDR2 (germline): MNHEY, SMNVEV (reference sequence). CDR3 residues: CASSRQGAGYTF. As DNA, the CDR3 is TGTGCCAGCAGTAGACAGGGTGCTGGCTACACCTTC.

This clonotype was counted only a few times. This chain uses TRBV19 with TRBJ1-1; D is unclear. V dropped 7 bases and J dropped 4 bases, with 13 bases sitting between them. The CDR3 loop spans 13 amino acids. Germline CDR1 LNHDA, CDR2 SQIVND (reference sequence). This CDR3 reads CASTRTGSTEAFF. The CDR3 nucleotides read TGTGCCAGTACCCGGACGGGGAGCACTGAAGCTTTCTTT.

In its sample, this clonotype was seen many times. The CDR3 DNA reads as TGCGCCAGCGTCCGGGATAGCAATCAGCCCCAGCATTTT. Protein sequence: CASVRDSNQPQHF. V and J are TRBV10-2 and TRBJ1-5; no clear D. This CDR3 is built from 13 residues. V was shortened by 8 bases and J by 0 bases, with 8 bases between the two germline ends. Germline CDR1 is WSHSY and CDR2 is SAAADI.

This sequence joins TRBV6-2 or TRBV6-3 and TRBJ2-7, with 8 bases lining up with TRBD1. The ends lost 2 bases at V and 1 base at J; junction bases unmatched: 13. This CDR3 is 18 amino acids long. Germline values: CDR1 MNHEY, CDR2 SVGEGT. CDR3 amino acids: CASSYSRAGGTKSYEQYF. The CDR3 DNA follows: TGTGCCAGCAGTTACAGTAGGGCAGGGGGCACTAAATCCTACGAGCAGTACTTC.

This clonotype was seen a handful of times. This chain joins TRBV6-2 or TRBV6-3 and TRBJ2-3; D might be TRBD2 (6 bases). The CDR3 runs 14 residues. With 7 bases removed from V and 6 bases from J, the gap between germline ends came to 17 bases. Germline loops: CDR1 MNHEY, CDR2 SVGEGT. CDR3 protein: CASTLEGQPDTQYF. The CDR3 DNA reads TGTGCCAGCACTCTGGAGGGCCAGCCGGATACGCAGTATTTT.

This clonotype showed up just once. The chain links TRBV6-4 to TRBJ1-2, with 10 bases matching TRBD1. CDR1 and CDR2 (germline): MRHNA, SNTAGT. This CDR3 spans 16 amino acids. The junction had 9 bases not matched to a gene; V was cut back by 0 bases and J by 8 bases. Here the CDR3 DNA reads TGTGCCAGCAGTGACTCGATGCGACAGGGGGCAGAGGGCTACACCTTC. Encoded protein: CASSDSMRQGAEGYTF.

The chain couples TRBV20-1 to TRBJ2-5, with D uncertain. V was shortened by 3 bases and J by 5 bases, with 13 bases between the two germline ends. CDR3 length equals 13 residues. Germline V gives CDR1 DFQATT, CDR2 SNEGSKA (reference sequence). This chain's CDR3 is CSASGVGPETQYF. The DNA of the CDR3 is TGCAGTGCTAGTGGGGTAGGTCCGGAGACCCAGTACTTC.

Ten or more counts support this clonotype. The chain combines TRBV28 with TRBJ1-1, with 7 bases that match TRBD1. Germline CDR1 and CDR2: MDHEN and SYDVKM. V was clipped by 6 bases and J by 1 base; unmatched bases: 2. CDR3 length: 13 amino acids. CDR3 in amino acids: CASRGQPNTEAFF. CDR3 bases: TGTGCCAGCAGGGGACAGCCGAACACTGAAGCTTTCTTT.

There are a few counts of this clonotype. A read error may produce the germline difference seen at one junction end. This chain links TRBV9 with TRBJ1-1, with D uncertain. This CDR3 spans 16 amino acids. CDR1 is SGDLS, CDR2 YYNGEE, per germline. The CDR3 DNA reads TGTGCCAGCAGCCCCCATCAACAGAGCATGAACGCTGAAGCTTTCTTT. Translation gives CASSPHQQSMNAEAFF.

The chain links TRBV2 to TRBJ1-1; D may be TRBD1 (5 bases). Germline assignment: CDR1 SNHLY and CDR2 FYNNEI. The CDR3 sequence is 12 residues long. V lost 10 bases, J lost 4 bases, and 13 bases lay in between. The CDR3 loop reads CAIAGGTTEAFF. In nucleotides, the CDR3 is TGTGCCATCGCGGGGGGGACCACTGAAGCTTTCTTT.

This clonotype has only a few counts. This chain links TRBV6-5 with TRBJ1-1; D perhaps matches TRBD1 (5 bases). Germline V gene data show CDR1 as MNHEY and CDR2 as SVGAGI. There are 15 residues in the CDR3. With 0 bases removed from V and 4 bases from J, the gap between germline ends came to 12 bases. The CDR3 here is CASSYSAGNPTEAFF. Written as DNA, the CDR3 is TGTGCCAGCAGTTACTCGGCAGGGAACCCCACTGAAGCTTTCTTT.

Many counts were recorded for this clonotype. This rearrangement joins TRBV7-8 to TRBJ2-2; a weak D match, TRBD1 (6 bases). Looked up from germline, CDR1 is SGHVS and CDR2 is FQNEAQ. The CDR3 is 14 amino acids. Deletions cut 7 bases from V and 0 bases from J, with 9 bases between. This CDR3 reads CASTRTANTGELFF. The DNA for the CDR3 is TGTGCCAGCACCCGGACAGCGAACACCGGGGAGCTGTTTTTT.

This sequence joins TRBV27 and TRBJ2-7; D gene ambiguous. This CDR3 is 12 amino acids long. Trimming shortened V by 9 bases and J by 3 bases, and 12 bases separated the two germline ends. In germline, CDR1 is MNHEY, CDR2 SMNVEV (reference sequence). The CDR3 sequence is CASASGIYEQYF. The CDR3 DNA reads as TGTGCCAGTGCTTCGGGTATCTACGAGCAGTACTTC.

At least ten counts were recorded for this clonotype. The V and J genes are TRBV7-2 and TRBJ2-7; D is ambiguous. Trimming took 5 bases from V and 0 from J, leaving 11 bases between them. The CDR3 length is 14 residues. Germline assignment: CDR1 SGHTA and CDR2 FQGNSA. The CDR3 here is CASSTRTFSYEQYF. In DNA form, the CDR3 reads TGTGCCAGCAGCACCCGCACTTTCTCCTACGAGCAGTACTTC.

In its sample, this clonotype was seen a few times. The gene calls are TRBV12-5 and TRBJ2-2; D is unclear. Trimming removed 3 bases from V and 2 bases from J, with 4 bases in between. This CDR3 has 13 amino acids. The germline gives CDR1 LGHNT, CDR2 FRNRAP. Written as DNA, the CDR3 is TGTGCTAGTGGTTTCCATAACACCGGGGAGCTGTTTTTT. Translation gives CASGFHNTGELFF.

About this clonotype: This may arise from a read error, as a much more abundant clone is one base away. The rearrangement uses TRBV6-6 and TRBJ2-7; 11 bases agree with TRBD2. V lost 6 bases and J lost 3; bases outside the gene matches: 7. Germline lookup yields CDR1 MNHNY and CDR2 SVGAGI (reference sequence). The CDR3 totals 15 residues. CDR3 residues: CASRGVLAGDYEQYF. The CDR3, as DNA: TGTGCCAGCAGGGGAGTACTAGCGGGGGACTACGAGCAGTACTTC.

This clonotype was counted many times. This sequence joins TRBV7-2 and TRBJ2-1; 12 nucleotides line up with TRBD2. V was clipped by 2 bases and J by 6 bases; unmatched bases: 20. CDR1 is SGHTA and CDR2 is FQGNSA in the germline V gene. This CDR3 has 21 residues. CDR3 protein: CASSLKVPPVTSGRSGNEQFF. CDR3 in DNA: TGTGCCAGCAGCTTAAAAGTCCCCCCCGTGACTAGCGGGAGATCCGGCAATGAGCAGTTCTTC. The full variable domain, rest sourced from reference TRBV7-2 and TRBJ2-1, is GAGVSQSPSNKVTEKGKDVELRCDPISGHTALYWYRQSLGQGLEFLIYFQGNSAPDKSGLPSDRFSAERTGGSVSTLTIQRTQQEDSAVYLCASSLKVPPVTSGRSGNEQFFGPGTRLTVL.

On this clonotype itself: The germline gene is not matched at one end of the junction; a read error may be the cause. The rearrangement joins TRBV27 to TRBJ2-1; tentative D call: TRBD2 (5 bases). The CDR3 extends over 12 amino acids. The germline V gene has CDR1 MNHEY and CDR2 SMNVEV (reference sequence). CDR3 DNA sequence: TGTTCCAGCAGCCGGGACTACAATGAGCAGTTCTTC. It yields the protein CSSSRDYNEQFF.

The gene calls are TRBV4-3 and TRBJ2-7; D remains unclear. Germline V gives CDR1 LGHNA, CDR2 YSLEER. The CDR3 extends over 16 amino acids. With 0 bases removed from V and 2 bases from J, the gap between germline ends came to 14 bases. The CDR3 nucleotides read TGCGCCAGCAGCCAAGATAGCCGCGGACCTACCTACGAGCAGTACTTC. Its translation: CASSQDSRGPTYEQYF.

The table lists this clonotype with many counts. V and J are TRBV6-2 or TRBV6-3 and TRBJ1-2; possible D gene TRBD1, 6 bases. The germline V gene has CDR1 MNHEY and CDR2 SVGEGT. Trimming took off 6 bases at V and 8 bases at J, with 25 bases between the two ends. This CDR3 has 16 amino acids. The CDR3 DNA follows: TGTGCCAGCAGCAAAGAGCCCCTGGGGGCTCCAGTCGGCTACACCTTC. Its protein product is CASSKEPLGAPVGYTF.